These 10 T cell receptor beta chains were all obtained from the same sample, sequenced in a study of CD4 T cell repertoires in COVID-19. The method was immunoSEQ multiplex PCR; TCRdb's version includes in-frame clones alone and lacks a portion of them. The data show fewer than 10,000 clones, 80% to 90% seen once. No culture step preceded sequencing of the ex vivo isolated memory T cells. This material consisted of effector memory CD4+ T cells from blood, taken before the COVID-19 pandemic. The receptors derive from a human donor who had COVID-19.

The CDR3 region is CASSSTSGDQETQYF. The CDR3 bases are TGTGCCAGCAGCTCGACTAGCGGGGACCAAGAGACCCAGTACTTC. V and J are TRBV5-4 and TRBJ2-5; 11 bases fit TRBD2. The junction had 1 base not matched to a gene; V was cut back by 3 bases and J by 0 bases. There are 15 residues in the CDR3. Per the germline V gene, CDR1 is SGHNT and CDR2 is YYREEE (reference sequence).

The chain uses TRBV5-1 and TRBJ1-1; D is unclear. V lost 2 bases, J lost 4 bases, and 12 bases lay in between. The length of the CDR3 is 14 residues. CDR1 SGHRS and CDR2 YFSETQ come from the germline V gene. This CDR3 is CASSFGGLGTEAFF. DNA for the CDR3: TGCGCCAGCAGCTTCGGAGGCTTGGGCACTGAAGCTTTCTTT.

This clone was counted only a few times. V usage is TRBV25-1 and J usage is TRBJ2-3, with a possible D match to TRBD2 (6 bases). V gave up 5 bases and J gave up 4 bases, with 13 bases separating them. The CDR3 has 14 amino acids. Germline CDR1 reads MGHDK; CDR2 reads SYGVNS. CDR3 sequence reads: CASSWQGGPDTQYF. As DNA, the CDR3 is TGTGCCAGCAGTTGGCAGGGAGGACCAGATACGCAGTATTTT.

V is TRBV7-9 and J is TRBJ2-7; TRBD1 aligns across 10 bases. The germline CDR1 and CDR2 sequences are SEHNR and FQNEAQ (reference sequence). There are 14 residues in the CDR3. V lost 2 bases and J lost 6; bases outside the gene matches: 4. For the CDR3, the DNA is TGTGCCAGCAGCTTATTAGGGACAGGGGTCGAGCAGTACTTC. It codes for CASSLLGTGVEQYF.

V gene TRBV7-2 combines with J gene TRBJ2-1, with a possible D match to TRBD2 (6 bases). Germline V gene lookup returns CDR1 SGHTA and CDR2 FQGNSA. The V end lost 1 base, the J end lost 6 bases, and 16 bases lay between the germline ends. The CDR3 spans 16 residues. The CDR3 protein is CASSLDGSVFSNEQFF. CDR3 DNA: TGTGCCAGCAGCTTAGACGGGAGTGTCTTCTCCAATGAGCAGTTCTTC.

The genes are TRBV27 and TRBJ2-1; no clear D. CDR1 and CDR2 (germline): MNHEY, SMNVEV (reference sequence). Trimming left V 8 bases short and J 0 bases short, with 14 bases between. The length of the CDR3 is 15 residues. CDR3 DNA sequence: TGTGCCAGCCTCATGACTTATAACTCCTACAATGAGCAGTTCTTC. This encodes CASLMTYNSYNEQFF.

The chain combines TRBV28 with TRBJ2-3; 7 bases align to TRBD2. Trimming took 3 bases from V and 2 from J; bases not matched to a gene: 8. The CDR3 totals 16 residues. CDR1 MDHEN and CDR2 SYDVKM come from the germline V gene. CDR3 in amino acids: CASSLGGGPHTDTQYF. CDR3 coding DNA: TGTGCCAGCAGTTTGGGGGGAGGGCCCCACACAGATACGCAGTATTTT.

The V and J genes are TRBV27 and TRBJ1-2, with TRBD1 identical over 12 bases. The CDR3 sequence is 17 residues long. Germline V gene sequence: CDR1 MNHEY, CDR2 SMNVEV (reference sequence). The trim removed 0 bases at V and 3 bases at J, leaving 5 bases unmatched. CDR3 bases: TGTGCCAGCAGTTTATCCCGGGACAGGGGGCTTCACTATGGCTACACCTTC. Its protein product is CASSLSRDRGLHYGYTF.

This chain uses TRBV6-1 with TRBJ2-5; the D gene is possibly TRBD1 (5 bases). This CDR3 contains 14 residues. Looked up from germline, CDR1 is MNHNS and CDR2 is SASEGT. V shed 8 bases and J shed 1 base, with 14 bases lying between them. The CDR3 sequence: CASSRTFLQETQYF. The CDR3 coding sequence is TGTGCCAGCTCCCGGACATTTCTCCAAGAGACCCAGTACTTC.

This chain joins TRBV7-8 and TRBJ2-7; 9 nucleotides agree with TRBD1. The CDR3 has 15 amino acids. Germline CDR1 reads SGHVS; CDR2 reads FQNEAQ. Trimming at V came to 6 bases and at J to 5 bases, leaving 11 bases not matched to a gene. CDR3 sequence (DNA): TGTGCCAGCAGATACACAGGGGGCGACGGGGACGAGCAGTACTTC. Amino acid sequence: CASRYTGGDGDEQYF.